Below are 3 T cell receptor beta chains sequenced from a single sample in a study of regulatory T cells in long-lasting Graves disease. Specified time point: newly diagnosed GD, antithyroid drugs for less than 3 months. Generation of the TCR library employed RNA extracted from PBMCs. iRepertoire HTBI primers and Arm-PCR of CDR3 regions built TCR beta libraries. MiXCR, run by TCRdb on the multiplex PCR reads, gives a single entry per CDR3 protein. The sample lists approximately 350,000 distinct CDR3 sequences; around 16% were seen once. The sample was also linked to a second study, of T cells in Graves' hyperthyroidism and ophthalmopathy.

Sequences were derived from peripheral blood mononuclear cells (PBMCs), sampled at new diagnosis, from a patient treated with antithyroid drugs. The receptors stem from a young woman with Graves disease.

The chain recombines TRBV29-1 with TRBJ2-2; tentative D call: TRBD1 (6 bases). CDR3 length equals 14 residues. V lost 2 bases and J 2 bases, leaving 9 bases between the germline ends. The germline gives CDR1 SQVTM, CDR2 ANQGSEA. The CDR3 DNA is TGCAGCGTTGAACCCGGGACAAACACCGGGGAGCTGTTTTTT. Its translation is CSVEPGTNTGELFF.

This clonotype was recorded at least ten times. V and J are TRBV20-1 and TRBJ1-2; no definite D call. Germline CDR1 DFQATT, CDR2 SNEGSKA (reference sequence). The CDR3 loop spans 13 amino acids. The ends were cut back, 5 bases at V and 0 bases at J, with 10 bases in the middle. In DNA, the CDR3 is TGCAGTGCTCCCAGCGAATCTAACTATGGCTACACCTTC. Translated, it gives CSAPSESNYGYTF.

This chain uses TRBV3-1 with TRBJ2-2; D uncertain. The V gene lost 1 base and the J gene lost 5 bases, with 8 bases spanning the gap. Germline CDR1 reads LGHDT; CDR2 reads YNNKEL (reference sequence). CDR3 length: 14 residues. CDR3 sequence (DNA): TGTGCCAGCAGCCAAGGCGGCCGGACCGGGGAGCTGTTTTTT. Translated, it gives CASSQGGRTGELFF.